The sequence of this TCR beta chain was determined in a study of early T cells in non-severe SARS-CoV-2 infection. Study-wide results and limits: Database matching using VDJdb favored anti-spike CD8 responses, with private and CD4 specificities left missing.

This clonotype showed up many times. What it recognizes is unknown. Molecules of cDNA were individually given unique molecular identifiers that were attached to them. TCRdb re-called the 5' RACE reads with MiXCR, one entry per CDR3 protein. The sample records about 33,000 distinct CDR3 sequences, approximately 4.6% being singletons. Input material: whole blood. The clonotype originates from an adult who was a healthcare worker with PCR-confirmed SARS-CoV-2 infection or an uninfected control (not recorded which).

The CDR3 DNA reads TGTGCCAGCAGCAGGGGGGGTGTCCACAATGAGCAGTTCTTC. It specifies CASSRGGVHNEQFF. The chain carries TRBV7-8 and TRBJ2-1, with D perhaps matching TRBD2 (7 bases). The CDR3 spans 14 residues. The germline V and J ends were trimmed by 5 bases and 5 bases, with 13 bases remaining between them. Germline lookup yields CDR1 SGHVS and CDR2 FQNEAQ.